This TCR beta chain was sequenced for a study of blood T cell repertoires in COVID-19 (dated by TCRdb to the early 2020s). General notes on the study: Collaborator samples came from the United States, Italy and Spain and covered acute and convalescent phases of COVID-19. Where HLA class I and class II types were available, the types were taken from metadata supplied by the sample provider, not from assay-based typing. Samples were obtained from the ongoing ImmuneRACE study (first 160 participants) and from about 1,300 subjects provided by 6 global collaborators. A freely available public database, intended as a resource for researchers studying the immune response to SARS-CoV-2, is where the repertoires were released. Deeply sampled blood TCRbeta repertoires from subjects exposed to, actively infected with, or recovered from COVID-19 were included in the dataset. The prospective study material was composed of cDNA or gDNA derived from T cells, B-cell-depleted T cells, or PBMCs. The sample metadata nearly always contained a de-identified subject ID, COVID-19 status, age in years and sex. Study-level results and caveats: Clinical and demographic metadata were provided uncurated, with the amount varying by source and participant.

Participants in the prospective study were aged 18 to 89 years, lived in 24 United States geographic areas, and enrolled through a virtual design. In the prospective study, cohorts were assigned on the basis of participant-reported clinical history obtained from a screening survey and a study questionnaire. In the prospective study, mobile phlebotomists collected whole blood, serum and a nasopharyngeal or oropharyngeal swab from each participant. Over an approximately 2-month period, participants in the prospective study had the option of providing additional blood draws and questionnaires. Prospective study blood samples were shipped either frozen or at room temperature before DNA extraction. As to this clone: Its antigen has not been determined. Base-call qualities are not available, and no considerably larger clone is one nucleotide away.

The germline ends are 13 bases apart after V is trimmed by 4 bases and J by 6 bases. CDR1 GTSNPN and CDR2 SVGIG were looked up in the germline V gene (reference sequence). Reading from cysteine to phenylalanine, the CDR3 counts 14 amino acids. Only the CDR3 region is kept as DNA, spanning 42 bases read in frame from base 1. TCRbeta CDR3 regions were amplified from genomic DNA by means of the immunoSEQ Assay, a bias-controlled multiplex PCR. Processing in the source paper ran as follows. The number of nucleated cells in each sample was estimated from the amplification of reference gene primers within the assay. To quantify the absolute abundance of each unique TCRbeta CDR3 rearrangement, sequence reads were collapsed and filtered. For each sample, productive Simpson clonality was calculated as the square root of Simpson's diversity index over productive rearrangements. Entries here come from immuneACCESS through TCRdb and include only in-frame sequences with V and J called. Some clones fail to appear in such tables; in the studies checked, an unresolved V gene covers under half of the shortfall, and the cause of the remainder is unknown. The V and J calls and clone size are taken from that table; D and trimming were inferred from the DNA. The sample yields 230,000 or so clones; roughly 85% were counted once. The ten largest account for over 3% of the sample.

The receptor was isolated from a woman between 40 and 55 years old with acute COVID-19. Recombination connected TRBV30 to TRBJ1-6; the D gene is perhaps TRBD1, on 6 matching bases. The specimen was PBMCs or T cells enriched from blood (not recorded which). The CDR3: CAWTPGQSNSPLHF. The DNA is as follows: TGTGCCTGGACCCCGGGACAATCTAATTCACCCCTCCACTTT.